This T cell receptor beta chain stems from a study of chemoradiotherapy in HPV16-positive cancers. Study overall: Functional T-cell assays on a couple of HPV16-positive patients' cells defined candidate HPV-specific clones and common TCR motifs. Overall study findings and caveats: Non-HPV-specific T cells did not expand in tumors during treatment, whereas candidate HPV-specific clones and E7-related motifs did. For HPV16-positive patients, expanding HPV-responsive T cells associated with longer recurrence-free survival.

Generated by immunoSEQ multiplex PCR, the TCRdb table keeps only in-frame clones and is missing some. The data show 9,500 to 15,000 clones, about four fifths seen once. The length of the CDR3 is 13 residues. J lost 3 bases, V lost 5 bases, and 1 base had no gene match. Per germline, CDR1 GTSNPN and CDR2 SVGIG (reference sequence). With regard to this clone: Its target is not known.

This receptor was taken from a human donor with HPV-associated anogenital cancer. Sample collection occurred from a patient who underwent chemoradiotherapy. The J gene is TRBJ1-5, the V gene TRBV30; 10 nucleotides align to TRBD1. CDR3 residues: CAWDRGLNQPQHF. The DNA of the CDR3 is TGTGCCTGGGACAGGGGGCTCAATCAGCCCCAGCATTTT.